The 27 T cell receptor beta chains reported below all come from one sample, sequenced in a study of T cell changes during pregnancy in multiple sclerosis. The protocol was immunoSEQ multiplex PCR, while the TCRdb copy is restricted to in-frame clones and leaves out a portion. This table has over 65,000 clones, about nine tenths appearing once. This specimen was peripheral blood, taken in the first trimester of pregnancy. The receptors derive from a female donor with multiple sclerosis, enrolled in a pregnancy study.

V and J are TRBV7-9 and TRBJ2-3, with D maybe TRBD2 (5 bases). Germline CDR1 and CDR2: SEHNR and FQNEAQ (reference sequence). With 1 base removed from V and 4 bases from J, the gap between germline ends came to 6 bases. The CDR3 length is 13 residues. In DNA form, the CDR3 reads TGTGCCAGCAGCTTAGTCGGGGCAGATACGCAGTATTTT. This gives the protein CASSLVGADTQYF.

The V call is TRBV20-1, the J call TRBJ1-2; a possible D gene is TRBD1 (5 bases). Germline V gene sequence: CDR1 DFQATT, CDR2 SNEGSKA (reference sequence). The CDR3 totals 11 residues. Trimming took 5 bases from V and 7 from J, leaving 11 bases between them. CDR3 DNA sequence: TGCAGTGCTTCAACAGGTTTTGGCTACACCTTC. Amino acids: CSASTGFGYTF.

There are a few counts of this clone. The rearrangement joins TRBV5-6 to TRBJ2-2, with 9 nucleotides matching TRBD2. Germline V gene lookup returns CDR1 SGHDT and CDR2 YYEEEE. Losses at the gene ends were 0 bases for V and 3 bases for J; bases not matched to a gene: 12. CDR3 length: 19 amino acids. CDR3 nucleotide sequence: TGTGCCAGCAGCTTGGAGGGATCCCTTAGCGGGAGAGACACCGGGGAGCTGTTTTTT. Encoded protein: CASSLEGSLSGRDTGELFF.

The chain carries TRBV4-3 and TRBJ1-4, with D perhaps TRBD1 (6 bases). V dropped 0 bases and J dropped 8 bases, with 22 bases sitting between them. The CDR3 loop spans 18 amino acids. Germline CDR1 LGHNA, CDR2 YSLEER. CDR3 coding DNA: TGCGCCAGCAGCCAAGACTTGTCGGGTTCCGCGGGGGGCGAAAAACTGTTTTTT. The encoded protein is CASSQDLSGSAGGEKLFF.

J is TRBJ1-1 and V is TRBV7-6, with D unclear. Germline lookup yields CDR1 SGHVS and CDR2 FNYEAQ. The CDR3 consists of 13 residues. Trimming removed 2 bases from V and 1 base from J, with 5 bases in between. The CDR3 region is CASSLRGNTEAFF. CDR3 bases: TGTGCCAGCAGCTTACGGGGGAACACTGAAGCTTTCTTT.

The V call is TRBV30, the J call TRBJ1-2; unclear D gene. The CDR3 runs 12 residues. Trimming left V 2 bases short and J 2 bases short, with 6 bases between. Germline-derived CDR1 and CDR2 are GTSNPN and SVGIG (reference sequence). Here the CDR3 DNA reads TGTGCCTGGAGTAGTCGGAACTATGGCTACACCTTC. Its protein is CAWSSRNYGYTF.

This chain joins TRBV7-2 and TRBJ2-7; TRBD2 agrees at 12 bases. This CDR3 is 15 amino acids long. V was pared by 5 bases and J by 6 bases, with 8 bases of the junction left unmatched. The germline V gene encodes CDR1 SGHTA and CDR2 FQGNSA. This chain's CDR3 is CASSDLAGGLGEQYF. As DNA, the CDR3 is TGTGCCAGCAGCGACCTAGCGGGGGGGCTGGGCGAGCAGTACTTC.

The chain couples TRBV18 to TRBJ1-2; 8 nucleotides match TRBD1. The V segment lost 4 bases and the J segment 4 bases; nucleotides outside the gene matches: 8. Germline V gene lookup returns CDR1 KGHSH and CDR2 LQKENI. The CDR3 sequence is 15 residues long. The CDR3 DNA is TGTGCCAGCTCACAAGACAGGGGAGTTTTCTATGGCTACACCTTC. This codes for CASSQDRGVFYGYTF.

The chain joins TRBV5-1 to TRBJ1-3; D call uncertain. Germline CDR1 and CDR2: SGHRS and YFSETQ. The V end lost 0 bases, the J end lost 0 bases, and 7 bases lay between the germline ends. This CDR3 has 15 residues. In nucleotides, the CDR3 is TGCGCCAGCAGCTTGGCCGGCGGCTCTGGAAACACCATATATTTT. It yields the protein CASSLAGGSGNTIYF.

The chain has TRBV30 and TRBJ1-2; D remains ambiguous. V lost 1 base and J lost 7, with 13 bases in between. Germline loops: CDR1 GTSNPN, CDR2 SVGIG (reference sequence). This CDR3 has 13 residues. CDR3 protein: CAWSAGAFRGYTF. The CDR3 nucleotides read TGTGCCTGGAGTGCAGGCGCTTTTCGTGGCTACACCTTC.

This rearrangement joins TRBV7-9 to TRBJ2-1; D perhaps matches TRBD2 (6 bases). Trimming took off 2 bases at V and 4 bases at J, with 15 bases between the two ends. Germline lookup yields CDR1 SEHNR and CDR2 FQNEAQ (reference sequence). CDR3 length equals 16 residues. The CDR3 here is CASSLTEGGIYNEQFF. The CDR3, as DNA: TGTGCCAGCAGCTTAACCGAAGGCGGGATTTACAATGAGCAGTTCTTC.

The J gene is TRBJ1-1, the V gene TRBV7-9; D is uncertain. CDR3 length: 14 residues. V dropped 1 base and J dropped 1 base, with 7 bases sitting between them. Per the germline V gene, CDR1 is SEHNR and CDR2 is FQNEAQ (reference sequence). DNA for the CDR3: TGTGCCAGCAGCTTAGATTGGGCGAACACTGAAGCTTTCTTT. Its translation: CASSLDWANTEAFF.

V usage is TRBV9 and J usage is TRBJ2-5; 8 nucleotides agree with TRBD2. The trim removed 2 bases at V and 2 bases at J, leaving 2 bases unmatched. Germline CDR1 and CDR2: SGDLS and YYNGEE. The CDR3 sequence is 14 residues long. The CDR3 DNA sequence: TGTGCCAGCAGCGTCGCTAGCGGGCAAGAGACCCAGTACTTC. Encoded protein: CASSVASGQETQYF.

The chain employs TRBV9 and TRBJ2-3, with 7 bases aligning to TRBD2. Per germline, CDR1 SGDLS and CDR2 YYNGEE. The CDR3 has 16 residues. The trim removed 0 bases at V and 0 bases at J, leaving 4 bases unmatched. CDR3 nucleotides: TGTGCCAGCAGCGTAGGGCTAGCGGATAGCACAGATACGCAGTATTTT. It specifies CASSVGLADSTDTQYF.

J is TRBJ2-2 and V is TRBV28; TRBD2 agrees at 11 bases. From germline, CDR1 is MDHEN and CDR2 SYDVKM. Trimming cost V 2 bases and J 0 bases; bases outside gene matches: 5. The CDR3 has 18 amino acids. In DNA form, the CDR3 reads TGTGCCAGCAGTTTACCGGGACTAGCGGCCTCGAACACCGGGGAGCTGTTTTTT. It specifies CASSLPGLAASNTGELFF.

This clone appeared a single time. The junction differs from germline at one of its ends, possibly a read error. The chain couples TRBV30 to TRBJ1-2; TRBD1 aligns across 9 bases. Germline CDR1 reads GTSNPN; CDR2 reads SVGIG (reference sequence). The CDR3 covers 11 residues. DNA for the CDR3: TGTGCCTGGAGTGTGGGGGGACAGGGAAGCTTC. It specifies CAWSVGGQGSF.

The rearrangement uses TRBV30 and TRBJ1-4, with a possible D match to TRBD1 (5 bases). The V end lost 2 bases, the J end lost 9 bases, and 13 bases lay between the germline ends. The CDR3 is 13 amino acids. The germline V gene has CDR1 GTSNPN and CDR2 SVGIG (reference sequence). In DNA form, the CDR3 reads TGTGCCTGGAGTAATGGGGCGGATAAAAAACTGTTTTTT. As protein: CAWSNGADKKLFF.

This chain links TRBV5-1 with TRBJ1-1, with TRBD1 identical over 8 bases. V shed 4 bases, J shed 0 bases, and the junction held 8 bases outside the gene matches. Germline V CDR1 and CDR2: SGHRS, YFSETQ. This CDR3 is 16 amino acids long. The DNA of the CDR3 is TGCGCCAGCAGCGGCACCGGGACAGGACTGAACACTGAAGCTTTCTTT. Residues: CASSGTGTGLNTEAFF.

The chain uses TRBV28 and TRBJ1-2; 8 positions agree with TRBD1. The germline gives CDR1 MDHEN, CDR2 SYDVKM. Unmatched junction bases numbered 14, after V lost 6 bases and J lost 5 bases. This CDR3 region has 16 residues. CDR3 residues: CASSLRVQGQEYGYTF. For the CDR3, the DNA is TGTGCCAGCAGCCTCAGAGTCCAGGGACAGGAATATGGCTACACCTTC.

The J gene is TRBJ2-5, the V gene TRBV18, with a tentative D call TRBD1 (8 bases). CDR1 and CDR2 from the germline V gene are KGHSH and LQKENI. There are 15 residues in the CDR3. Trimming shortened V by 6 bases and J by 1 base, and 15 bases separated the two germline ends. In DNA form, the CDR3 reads TGTGCCAGCTCGTACAGGGGGGGCTTCCAAGAGACCCAGTACTTC. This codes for CASSYRGGFQETQYF. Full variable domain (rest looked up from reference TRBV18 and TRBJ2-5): NAGVMQNPRHLVRRRGQEARLRCSPMKGHSHVYWYRQLPEEGLKFMVYLQKENIIDESGMPKERFSAEFPKEGPSILRIQQVVRGDSAAYFCASSYRGGFQETQYFGPGTRLLVL.

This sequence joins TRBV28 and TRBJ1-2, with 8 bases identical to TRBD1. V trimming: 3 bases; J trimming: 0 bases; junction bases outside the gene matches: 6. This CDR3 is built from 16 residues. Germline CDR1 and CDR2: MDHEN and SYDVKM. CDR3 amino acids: CASSFPGGQANYGYTF. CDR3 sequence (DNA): TGTGCCAGCAGTTTCCCCGGGGGACAGGCTAACTATGGCTACACCTTC.

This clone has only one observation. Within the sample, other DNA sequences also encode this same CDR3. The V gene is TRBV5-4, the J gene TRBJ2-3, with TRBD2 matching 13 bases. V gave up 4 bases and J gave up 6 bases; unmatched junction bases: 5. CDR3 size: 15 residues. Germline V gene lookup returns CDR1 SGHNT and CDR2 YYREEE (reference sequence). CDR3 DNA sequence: TGTGCCAGCAGCCCCACTAGCGGGGGGGCGGATACGCAGTATTTT. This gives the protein CASSPTSGGADTQYF.

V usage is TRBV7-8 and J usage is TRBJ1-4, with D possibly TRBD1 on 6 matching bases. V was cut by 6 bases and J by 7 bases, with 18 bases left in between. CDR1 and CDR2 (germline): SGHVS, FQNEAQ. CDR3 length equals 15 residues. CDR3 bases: TGTGCCAGCAGTTCCTCAGGGGCCTTTTCTGAAAAACTGTTTTTT. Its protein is CASSSSGAFSEKLFF.

The CDR3 loop reads CAWNPSRETEAFF. DNA for the CDR3: TGTGCCTGGAACCCCTCTAGGGAGACTGAAGCTTTCTTT. V and J are TRBV30 and TRBJ1-1, with D unresolved. The V gene lost 4 bases and the J gene lost 5 bases, with 14 bases spanning the gap. Germline CDR1 reads GTSNPN; CDR2 reads SVGIG (reference sequence). The length of the CDR3 is 13 residues.

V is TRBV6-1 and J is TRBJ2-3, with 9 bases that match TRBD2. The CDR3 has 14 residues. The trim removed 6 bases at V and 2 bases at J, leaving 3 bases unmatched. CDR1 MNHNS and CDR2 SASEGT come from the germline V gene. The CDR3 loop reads CASRTSGYTDTQYF. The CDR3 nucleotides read TGTGCCAGCAGGACTAGCGGTTACACAGATACGCAGTATTTT.

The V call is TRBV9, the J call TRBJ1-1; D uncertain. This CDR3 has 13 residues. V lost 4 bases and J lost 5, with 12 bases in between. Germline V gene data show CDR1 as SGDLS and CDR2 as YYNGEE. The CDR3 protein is CASSPSGGTEAFF. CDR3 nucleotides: TGTGCCAGCAGCCCCAGCGGAGGAACTGAAGCTTTCTTT.

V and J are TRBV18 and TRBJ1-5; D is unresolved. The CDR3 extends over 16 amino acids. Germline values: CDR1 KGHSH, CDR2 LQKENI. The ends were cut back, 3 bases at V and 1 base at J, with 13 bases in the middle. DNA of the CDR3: TGTGCCAGCTCACCCTGGGATGGCGGGAGCAATCAGCCCCAGCATTTT. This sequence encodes CASSPWDGGSNQPQHF.